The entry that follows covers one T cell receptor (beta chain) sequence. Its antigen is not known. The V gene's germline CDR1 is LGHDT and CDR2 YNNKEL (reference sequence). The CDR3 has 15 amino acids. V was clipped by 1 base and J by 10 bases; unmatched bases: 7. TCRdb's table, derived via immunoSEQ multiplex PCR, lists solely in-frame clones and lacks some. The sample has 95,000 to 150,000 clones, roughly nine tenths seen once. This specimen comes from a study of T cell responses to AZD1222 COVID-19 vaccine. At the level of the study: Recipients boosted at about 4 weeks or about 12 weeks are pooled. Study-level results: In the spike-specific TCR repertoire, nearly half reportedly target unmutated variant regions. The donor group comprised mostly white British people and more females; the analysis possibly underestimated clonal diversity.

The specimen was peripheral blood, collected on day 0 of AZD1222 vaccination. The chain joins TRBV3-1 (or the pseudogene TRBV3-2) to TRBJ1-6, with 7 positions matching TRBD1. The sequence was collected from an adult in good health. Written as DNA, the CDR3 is TGTGCCAGCAGCCAAGGACAGGGCATTAACTCACCCCTCCACTTT. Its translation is CASSQGQGINSPLHF.